Sequencing of this T cell receptor (beta chain) was carried out in a study of shared clonotypes between healthy human individuals. Libraries were prepared by immunoSEQ multiplex PCR; TCRdb keeps only in-frame clonotypes and omits some of them. The data show 950,000 to 1,300,000 clones, more than 60% seen once. The CDR3 is 15 residues long. Germline V gene lookup returns CDR1 LGHNA and CDR2 YSLEER. V was shortened by 1 base and J by 12 bases, with 19 bases between the two germline ends. Regarding the study as a whole: Clonotype sharing across a few donors was observed for around 5.1% of naive CD4 clonotypes.

The CD4+ fraction was divided into a CD45RA+ naive subset and a CD45RA-negative memory subset. This clone was seen more than once but under ten times. The antigen is not known. This TCR came from a young man in good health. The chain combines TRBV4-3 with TRBJ2-1; perhaps TRBD1 as D (5 bases). Sequenced sample: memory CD4+ T cells sorted from blood. The subset was: CD45RA-negative fraction. CDR3 nucleotides: TGCGCCAGCAGCCAAGGTACGGACACCACCTTGGGGCAGTTCTTC. This codes for CASSQGTDTTLGQFF.